This TCR beta chain emerged from a study of shared clonotypes between healthy human individuals. Study outcomes and limitations: Sequencing depth was expected to influence donor clonotype sharing. Incomplete sequencing of sorted subsets was indicated by rarefaction despite large depth. Clonotypes not shared had lower generation probabilities than those common to all four donors.

CD45RO-negative CD8 cells positively selected for CCR7 made up the naive population, which excluded terminally differentiated effector memory CD45RA+ cells. The V gene's germline CDR1 is MGHRA and CDR2 YSYEKL. V shed 1 base, J shed 3 bases, and the junction held 8 bases outside the gene matches. This CDR3 contains 16 residues. This table comes from immunoSEQ multiplex PCR, and its TCRdb copy is limited to in-frame clones, with some not included. The repertoire holds a few hundred thousand clones, with nearly 97% as singletons. A word on this clone: Its antigen remains unknown.

Sequencing was performed on naive CD8+ T cells sorted from blood. This chain links TRBV4-1 with TRBJ2-7; TRBD1 agrees at 8 bases. The clonotype comes from a woman aged 25 to 45 in good health. The DNA of the CDR3 is TGCGCCAGCAGCCAAGGCCCCGGGACAGGAATCTACGAGCAGTACTTC. Its translation is CASSQGPGTGIYEQYF.